This T cell receptor beta chain was recovered during a study of OX40 agonist ivuxolimab in advanced cancers. Study background: Three patients showed partial responses: one hepatocellular carcinoma and two cutaneous melanoma cases.

TCRdb's copy holds only in-frame clones and misses some; the assay was immunoSEQ multiplex PCR. The sample shows about 60,000 clones, around nine tenths of them seen only once. Turning to this clone: Its antigen remains unknown.

General study points: In the 0.1 to 3.0 mg/kg range, CD4+ and CD8+ blood T cells had expanded clonally by week 6.

The CDR3 contains 16 residues. The germline V gene has CDR1 SEHNR and CDR2 FQNEAQ (reference sequence). Trimming removed 1 base from V and 3 bases from J, with 12 bases in between. The clonotype was recovered from an adult with an advanced solid tumor such as melanoma, head and neck, liver or kidney cancer. The sequenced sample was CD4+ or CD8+ T cells sorted from blood, obtained in a trial of the OX40 agonist ivuxolimab. V is TRBV7-9 and J is TRBJ1-4, with unresolved D. The CDR3 sequence is CASSLGQTPSNEKLFF. In DNA, the CDR3 is TGTGCCAGCAGCTTAGGACAAACCCCATCTAATGAAAAACTGTTTTTT.